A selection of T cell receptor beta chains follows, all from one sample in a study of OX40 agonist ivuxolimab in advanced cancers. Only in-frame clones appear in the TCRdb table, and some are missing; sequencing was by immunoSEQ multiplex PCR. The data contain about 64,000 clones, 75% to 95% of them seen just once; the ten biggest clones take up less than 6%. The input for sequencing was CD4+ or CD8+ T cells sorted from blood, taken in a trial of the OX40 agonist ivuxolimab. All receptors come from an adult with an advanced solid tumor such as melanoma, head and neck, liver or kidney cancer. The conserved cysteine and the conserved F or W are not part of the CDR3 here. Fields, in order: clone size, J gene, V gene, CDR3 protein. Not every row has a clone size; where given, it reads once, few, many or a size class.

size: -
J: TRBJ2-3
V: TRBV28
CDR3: ASSFSLGYTDTQY

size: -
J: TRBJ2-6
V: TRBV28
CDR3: ASSFTGQGAPGANVLT

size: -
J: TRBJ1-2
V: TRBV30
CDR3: AWTQWGSGYT

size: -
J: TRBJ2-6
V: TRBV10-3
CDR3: AITTGAGANVLT

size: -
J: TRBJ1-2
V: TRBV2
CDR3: ASSIKTDYGYT

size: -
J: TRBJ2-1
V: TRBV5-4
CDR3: ASSPAGEVKFGDEQF

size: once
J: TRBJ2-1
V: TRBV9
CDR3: ASSPRGTSGRNEQF

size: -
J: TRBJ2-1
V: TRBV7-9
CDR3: ASSLLRPFLNEQF

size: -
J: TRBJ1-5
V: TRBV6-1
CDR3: ASGRYHNQH

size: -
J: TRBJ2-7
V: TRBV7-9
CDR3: ASSKSSASYEQY

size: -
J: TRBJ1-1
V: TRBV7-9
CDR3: ASSPQGAGTEAF

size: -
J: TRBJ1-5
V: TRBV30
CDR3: AWRQGAGQPQH

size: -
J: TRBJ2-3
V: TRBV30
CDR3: AWSGADTQY

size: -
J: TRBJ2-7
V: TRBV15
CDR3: ATSLLETPSSYEQY

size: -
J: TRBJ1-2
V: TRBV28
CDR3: ASSGDRYSYT

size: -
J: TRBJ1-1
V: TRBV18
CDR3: ASSPPMGMNTEAF

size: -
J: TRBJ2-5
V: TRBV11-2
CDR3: ASSPGLLQETQY

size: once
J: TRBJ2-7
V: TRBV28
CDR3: ASSFPAGLSYEQY

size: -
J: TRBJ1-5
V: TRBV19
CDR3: ASRAGRPSNQPQH

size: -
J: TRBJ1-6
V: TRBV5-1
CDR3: ASSLGSGGPPLH

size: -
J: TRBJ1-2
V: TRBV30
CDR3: AWSVGTLGNGYT

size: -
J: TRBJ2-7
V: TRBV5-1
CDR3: ASSLGTGGGYEQY

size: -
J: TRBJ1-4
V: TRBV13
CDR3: ASSWGQRNEKLF

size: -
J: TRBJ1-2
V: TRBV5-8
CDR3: ASSRQGLGDGYT

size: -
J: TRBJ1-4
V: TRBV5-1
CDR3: ASSEGTQSYEKLF

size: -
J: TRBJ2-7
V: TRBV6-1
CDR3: ASSARVDYEQY

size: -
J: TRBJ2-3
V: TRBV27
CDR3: ASSSNGYSTDTQY

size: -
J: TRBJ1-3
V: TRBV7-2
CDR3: ASTPGSGNTIY

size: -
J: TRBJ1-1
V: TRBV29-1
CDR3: SVAPGWNTEAF

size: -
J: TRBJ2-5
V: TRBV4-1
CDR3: ASSQSSGRSRRGETQY

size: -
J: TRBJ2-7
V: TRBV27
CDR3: ASRPLSGQASYEQY

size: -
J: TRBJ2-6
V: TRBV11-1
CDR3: ASSAQTGEPGANVLT

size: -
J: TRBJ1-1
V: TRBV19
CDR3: ASSIEGRGRTEAF

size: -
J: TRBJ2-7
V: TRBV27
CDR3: ASSSGYEQY

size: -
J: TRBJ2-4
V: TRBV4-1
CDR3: ASSPPGTGAALQY